One sample yielded the 25 T cell receptor beta chains listed below, sequenced in a study of breast tumors, draining lymph nodes, adjacent tissues (dated by TCRdb to between 2015 and 2016). Lymph node samples came from the axillary draining lymph nodes of breast cancer patients. The library was built by means of multiplex PCR. The run used an Illumina HiSeq 2000. TCRdb reprocessed the public reads (quality trimming at Q25 with fastp, clone calling with MiXCR) and kept in-frame beta chains. CDR3 protein sequences are deduplicated, and each keeps its most common genes and DNA. Across this sample there are approximately 210,000 distinct CDR3 sequences, with about 30% seen only once. Together, the top ten hold over 1.1% of the sample. The source material was axillary lymph node tissue. All receptors come from a female donor with breast cancer. Some clones in this sample may be carry-over from other donors' samples.

This CDR3 reads CASSIPSDTGDRGNQPQHF. CDR3 nucleotide sequence: TGCGCCAGCAGCATTCCTTCTGACACAGGTGACAGGGGAAACCAGCCCCAGCATTTT. This rearrangement joins TRBV5-1 to TRBJ1-5; 8 bases are a match to TRBD1. The CDR3 has 19 amino acids. The V gene end was trimmed by 4 bases and the J gene end by 7 bases; junction bases not matched to a gene: 22. CDR1 is SGHRS and CDR2 is YFSETQ in the germline V gene. Full variable domain (missing parts from reference TRBV5-1 and TRBJ1-5): KAGVTQTPRYLIKTRGQQVTLSCSPISGHRSVSWYQQTPGQGLQFLFEYFSETQRNKGNFPGRFSGRQFSNSRSEMNVSTLELGDSALYLCASSIPSDTGDRGNQPQHFGDGTRLSIL.

This clonotype was observed once. This chain uses TRBV29-1 with TRBJ2-5; 7 bases agree with TRBD2. V shed 8 bases, J shed 5 bases, and the junction held 14 bases outside the gene matches. CDR3 length: 14 residues. CDR1 is SQVTM, CDR2 ANQGSEA, per germline. The CDR3 protein is CSLGSRGSWETQYF. CDR3 nucleotide sequence: TGCAGCTTGGGGAGTCGCGGGAGCTGGGAGACCCAGTACTTC.

This clonotype was observed at least ten times. The CDR3 bases are TGCGCCAGCAGCCAAGGACAGGGCCCAGATACGCAGTATTTT. Its protein product is CASSQGQGPDTQYF. The gene calls are TRBV4-1 and TRBJ2-3; TRBD1 matches at 7 bases. The V and J ends lost 1 base and 4 bases, in that order; junction bases with no gene match: 2. This CDR3 comprises 14 residues. Germline CDR1 is MGHRA and CDR2 is YSYEKL.

In this sample, this clonotype turned up many times. This rearrangement joins TRBV7-3 to TRBJ2-5; D is perhaps TRBD1 or TRBD2 (7 bases each). There are 14 residues in the CDR3. Germline-derived CDR1 and CDR2 are SGHTA and FQGTGA. Trimming took 4 bases from V and 4 from J, leaving 13 bases between them. As DNA, the CDR3 is TGTGCCAGCAGCTCAGGGGGGGGAGGAGAGACCCAGTACTTC. Protein product: CASSSGGGGETQYF.

This clonotype occurred once. This chain uses TRBV5-1 with TRBJ1-3; D may be TRBD1 (6 bases). V lost 5 bases and J lost 2, with 11 bases in between. The CDR3 is made up of 14 amino acids. Germline assignment: CDR1 SGHRS and CDR2 YFSETQ. CDR3 region: CASSSGVAGNTIYF. For the CDR3, the DNA is TGCGCCAGCAGTTCAGGGGTGGCTGGAAACACCATATATTTT. The complete variable domain, with remaining parts taken from reference TRBV5-1 and TRBJ1-3, reads KAGVTQTPRYLIKTRGQQVTLSCSPISGHRSVSWYQQTPGQGLQFLFEYFSETQRNKGNFPGRFSGRQFSNSRSEMNVSTLELGDSALYLCASSSGVAGNTIYFGEGSWLTVV.

This chain links TRBV7-6 with TRBJ1-2, with 10 bases that match TRBD1. Germline V CDR1 and CDR2: SGHVS, FNYEAQ. The CDR3 totals 15 residues. J was trimmed by 6 bases and V by 1 base; bases with no gene match: 5. This CDR3 is CASSLEGQGRDGYTF. The CDR3 DNA reads TGTGCCAGCAGCTTAGAGGGACAGGGGAGAGATGGCTACACCTTC.

The chain uses TRBV12-3 or TRBV12-4 and TRBJ2-3; D uncertain. V lost 5 bases and J lost 5, with 8 bases in between. The CDR3 runs to 12 residues. This CDR3 reads CASSPNIDTQYF. As DNA, the CDR3 is TGTGCCAGCAGTCCAAATATAGATACGCAGTATTTT.

This chain joins TRBV28 and TRBJ1-2, with D uncertain. V lost 7 bases, J lost 1 base, and 10 bases lay in between. CDR1 and CDR2 (germline): MDHEN, SYDVKM. CDR3 length: 13 amino acids. In DNA, the CDR3 is TGTGCCAGCACCAACGACGGTAACTATGGCTACACCTTC. It is translated as CASTNDGNYGYTF.

This clonotype was seen at least ten times. This chain joins TRBV9 and TRBJ2-7, with 7 bases aligning to TRBD2. V lost 2 bases, J lost 0 bases, and 8 bases stayed unmatched. The CDR3 is made up of 16 amino acids. The germline CDR1 and CDR2 sequences are SGDLS and YYNGEE. This chain's CDR3 is CASSVSAGESSYEQYF. The CDR3 DNA reads as TGTGCCAGCAGCGTGAGTGCGGGAGAAAGCTCCTACGAGCAGTACTTC.

V usage is TRBV7-2 and J usage is TRBJ2-3; perhaps TRBD1 as D (6 bases). This CDR3 is 17 amino acids long. Per the germline V gene, CDR1 is SGHTA and CDR2 is FQGNSA. Trimming pared 1 base from V and 3 bases from J, leaving 17 bases between. The CDR3 region is CASSLGGRGGLTDTQYF. The CDR3 DNA reads as TGTGCCAGCAGCTTAGGGGGGCGAGGAGGACTTACAGATACGCAGTATTTT.

This chain links TRBV5-4 with TRBJ2-1, with D perhaps matching TRBD1 or TRBD2 (5 bases each). The germline V gene encodes CDR1 SGHNT and CDR2 YYREEE (reference sequence). The CDR3 is made up of 14 amino acids. The V end was cut by 7 bases, the J end by 4 bases, with 15 bases between. The CDR3 DNA reads as TGTGCCAGCGGGCGGGCAGGGTCTTACAATGAGCAGTTCTTC. This encodes CASGRAGSYNEQFF. The entire variable domain, with the rest obtained from reference TRBV5-4 and TRBJ2-1, is as follows: ETGVTQSPTHLIKTRGQQVTLRCSSQSGHNTVSWYQQALGQGPQFIFQYYREEENGRGNFPPRFSGLQFPNYSSELNVNALELDDSALYLCASGRAGSYNEQFFGPGTRLTVL.

This clonotype has at least ten counts. V usage is TRBV29-1 and J usage is TRBJ2-1, with D unresolved. The CDR3 spans 14 residues. Germline CDR1 is SQVTM and CDR2 is ANQGSEA. V lost 3 bases and J 0 bases, leaving 9 bases between the germline ends. CDR3 residues: CSVDGLSSYNEQFF. The CDR3 region has the DNA TGCAGCGTTGACGGGCTCAGCTCCTACAATGAGCAGTTCTTC.

In this sample, this clonotype turned up many times. V usage is TRBV6-2 or TRBV6-3 and J usage is TRBJ2-1; a weak D match, TRBD1 (6 bases). The germline CDR1 and CDR2 sequences are MNHEY and SVGEGT. V dropped 5 bases and J dropped 6 bases, with 20 bases sitting between them. There are 16 residues in the CDR3. CDR3 protein: CASSPRGGSLGNEQFF. DNA for the CDR3: TGTGCCAGCAGTCCCAGGGGCGGATCCCTAGGCAATGAGCAGTTCTTC.

The chain joins TRBV2 to TRBJ2-2; TRBD2 aligns across 8 bases. Germline values: CDR1 SNHLY, CDR2 FYNNEI. The CDR3 totals 16 residues. V was pared by 6 bases and J by 0 bases, with 6 bases of the junction left unmatched. This CDR3 is CASSSTSVANTGELFF. The CDR3 DNA follows: TGTGCCAGCAGCTCGACTAGCGTTGCGAACACCGGGGAGCTGTTTTTT.

This rearrangement joins TRBV7-8 to TRBJ1-4; a weak D match, TRBD1 (6 bases). V was shortened by 7 bases and J by 6 bases, with 18 bases between the two germline ends. Germline assignment: CDR1 SGHVS and CDR2 FQNEAQ. The length of the CDR3 is 15 residues. CDR3 DNA: TGTGCCAGCAACAACTCCGGGGGCAGCTATGAAAAACTGTTTTTT. Its translation: CASNNSGGSYEKLFF.

This clonotype was found many times. This rearrangement joins TRBV20-1 to TRBJ2-7, with a weak D call TRBD1 (5 bases). V lost 6 bases, J lost 5 bases, and 17 bases lay in between. Germline V gene sequence: CDR1 DFQATT, CDR2 SNEGSKA (reference sequence). The CDR3 is 13 amino acids. CDR3 bases: TGCAGTGCCGCGCCAGGGCCCCCCCACGAGCAGTACTTC. It yields the protein CSAAPGPPHEQYF.

A remark on this clonotype: A read error may account for a junction end that differs from germline. The V and J genes are TRBV20-1 and TRBJ2-3, with 12 nucleotides matching TRBD2. Germline-derived CDR1 and CDR2 are DFQATT and SNEGSKA (reference sequence). This CDR3 region has 16 residues. CDR3 in amino acids: CSASTGTSGSMDTRYF. The CDR3 nucleotides are TGCAGTGCTAGCACCGGGACTAGCGGGTCGATGGATACGCGGTATTTT.

This clonotype was found many times. This chain uses TRBV10-3 with TRBJ2-7, with TRBD2 matching 9 bases. The V gene's germline CDR1 is ENHRY and CDR2 SYGVKD. The CDR3 length is 15 residues. V trimming: 4 bases; J trimming: 3 bases; junction bases outside the gene matches: 7. The CDR3 region has the DNA TGTGCCATCAGTGGTCTTGGGCGGGAGGGCTACGAGCAGTACTTC. As protein: CAISGLGREGYEQYF.

Regarding this clonotype: A much larger clone lies a single base off, so this may be a read error. J is TRBJ2-3 and V is TRBV7-9; D remains ambiguous. The J call may be incorrect, as the DNA end agrees better with TRBJ1-5. The CDR3 runs to 15 residues. Germline V gene sequence: CDR1 SEHNR, CDR2 FQNEAQ (reference sequence). The CDR3: CASSRRSVAADTQHF. The CDR3 coding sequence is TGTGCCAGCAGCCGTCGATCTGTTGCGGCAGATACGCAGCATTTT.

This clonotype has a count of ten or more. V usage is TRBV5-1 and J usage is TRBJ1-2, with D maybe TRBD1 (6 bases). With 0 bases removed from V and 4 bases from J, the gap between germline ends came to 13 bases. Germline V gene data show CDR1 as SGHRS and CDR2 as YFSETQ. The CDR3 runs 15 residues. The CDR3 is CASSLGITGSYGYTF. CDR3 in DNA: TGCGCCAGCAGCTTGGGTATTACAGGGAGCTATGGCTACACCTTC.

The sample holds many counts of this clonotype. This chain joins TRBV7-8 and TRBJ2-3; 13 bases match TRBD2. Germline CDR1 and CDR2: SGHVS and FQNEAQ. After removal of 5 bases from V and 8 bases from J, the junction contained 10 bases not matched to a gene. The CDR3 extends over 16 amino acids. The CDR3, as DNA: TGTGCCAGCAGCCTAACCGGGACTAGCGGGACCGGTACGCAGTATTTT. Translating gives CASSLTGTSGTGTQYF.

This clonotype was observed at least ten times. The rearrangement links TRBV11-2 to TRBJ1-5, with D unresolved. This CDR3 comprises 14 residues. Looked up from germline, CDR1 is SGHAT and CDR2 is FQNNGV. Between the trimmed V and J ends, which lost 7 bases and 2 bases, there was a span of 12 bases. CDR3 in DNA: TGTGCCAGCACCCTGACCGGGGGCAATCAGCCCCAGCATTTT. Translating it yields CASTLTGGNQPQHF. Full variable domain (missing parts from reference TRBV11-2 and TRBJ1-5): EAGVAQSPRYKIIEKRQSVAFWCNPISGHATLYWYQQILGQGPKLLIQFQNNGVVDDSQLPKDRFSAERLKGVDSTLKIQPAKLEDSAVYLCASTLTGGNQPQHFGDGTRLSIL.

This clonotype appeared many times. The chain employs TRBV15 and TRBJ2-4; TRBD2 matches at 7 bases. From germline, CDR1 is LNHNV and CDR2 YYDKDF (reference sequence). This CDR3 has 15 amino acids. Trimming at V came to 3 bases and at J to 5 bases, leaving 7 bases not matched to a gene. CDR3 DNA sequence: TGTGCCACCAGCAGTGTGCGGGGGACCCAAAACATTCAGTACTTC. Amino acids: CATSSVRGTQNIQYF.

This clonotype was seen at least ten times. CDR3 sequence reads: CASSEGGSYPYEQYF. For the CDR3, the DNA is TGTGCCAGCAGTGAAGGGGGGTCTTACCCCTACGAGCAGTACTTC. The V call is TRBV6-1, the J call TRBJ2-7; tentatively, D is TRBD1 or TRBD2 (5 bases each). Germline V gives CDR1 MNHNS, CDR2 SASEGT. The CDR3 has 15 residues. Trimming cost V 1 base and J 2 bases, with 12 bases left between them.

This clonotype was counted ten times or more. V gene TRBV25-1 combines with J gene TRBJ2-1; 9 bases match TRBD2. Germline CDR1 and CDR2: MGHDK and SYGVNS. J gave up 5 bases and V 6 bases, and 5 bases lay outside the gene matches. This CDR3 is built from 14 residues. The CDR3 nucleotides are TGTGCCAGCAGCACTAGCGGGCCGAACAATGAGCAGTTCTTC. Its protein product is CASSTSGPNNEQFF.